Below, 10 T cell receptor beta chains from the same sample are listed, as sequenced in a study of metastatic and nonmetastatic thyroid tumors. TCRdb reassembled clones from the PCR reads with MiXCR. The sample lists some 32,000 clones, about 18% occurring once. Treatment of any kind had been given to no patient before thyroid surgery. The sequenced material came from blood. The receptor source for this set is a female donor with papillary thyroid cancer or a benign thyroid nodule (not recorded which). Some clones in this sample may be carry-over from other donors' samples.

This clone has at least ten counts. CDR3 sequence (DNA): TGTGCCAGCAGTGAAGCATGGGGGGGGGGAGGTTGGGAGACCCAGTACTTC. As protein: CASSEAWGGGGWETQYF. The chain joins TRBV6-1 to TRBJ2-5; 7 bases fit TRBD2. V lost 0 bases and J lost 5; bases outside the gene matches: 12. Looked up from germline, CDR1 is MNHNS and CDR2 is SASEGT. The CDR3 is 17 amino acids.

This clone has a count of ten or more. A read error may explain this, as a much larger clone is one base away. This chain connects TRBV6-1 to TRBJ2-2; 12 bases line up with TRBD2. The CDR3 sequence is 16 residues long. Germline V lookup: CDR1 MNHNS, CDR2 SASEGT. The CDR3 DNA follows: TGTGCCAGCAGTGACTGGACTAGCGGGAACACCGGGGGGCTGTTTTTT. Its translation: CASSDWTSGNTGGLFF.

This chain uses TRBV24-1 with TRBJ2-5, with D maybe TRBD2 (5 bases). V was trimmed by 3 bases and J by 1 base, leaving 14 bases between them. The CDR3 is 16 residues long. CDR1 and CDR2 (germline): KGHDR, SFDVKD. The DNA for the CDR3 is TGTGCCACCAGTGATCCCCGCGGGCAGGCCCAAGAGACCCAGTACTTC. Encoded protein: CATSDPRGQAQETQYF.

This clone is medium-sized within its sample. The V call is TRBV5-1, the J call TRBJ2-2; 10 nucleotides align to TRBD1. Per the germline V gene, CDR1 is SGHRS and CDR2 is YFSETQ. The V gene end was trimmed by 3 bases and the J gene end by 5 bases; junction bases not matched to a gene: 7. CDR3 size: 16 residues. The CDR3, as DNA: TGCGCCAGCAGCTCCCTAGGACAGGGGGTAACCGGGGAGCTGTTTTTT. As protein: CASSSLGQGVTGELFF.

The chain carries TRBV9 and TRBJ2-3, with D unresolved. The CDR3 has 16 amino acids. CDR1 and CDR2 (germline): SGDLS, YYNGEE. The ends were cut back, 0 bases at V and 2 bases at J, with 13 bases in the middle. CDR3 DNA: TGTGCCAGCAGCGTAGGTGCCCGGGCACCCACAGATACGCAGTATTTT. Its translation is CASSVGARAPTDTQYF.

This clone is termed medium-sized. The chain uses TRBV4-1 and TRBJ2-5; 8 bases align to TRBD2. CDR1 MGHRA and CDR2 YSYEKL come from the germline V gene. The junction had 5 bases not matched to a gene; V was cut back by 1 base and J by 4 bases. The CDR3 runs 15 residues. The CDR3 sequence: CASSQGLANRETQYF. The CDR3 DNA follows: TGCGCCAGCAGCCAAGGACTAGCGAATAGAGAGACCCAGTACTTC.

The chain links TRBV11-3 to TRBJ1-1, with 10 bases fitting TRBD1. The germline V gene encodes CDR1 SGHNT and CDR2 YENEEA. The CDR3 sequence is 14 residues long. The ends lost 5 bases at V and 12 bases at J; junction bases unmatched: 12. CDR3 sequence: CASSPNLGQGRSFF. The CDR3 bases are TGTGCCAGCAGCCCAAACTTGGGACAGGGGAGGTCTTTCTTT.

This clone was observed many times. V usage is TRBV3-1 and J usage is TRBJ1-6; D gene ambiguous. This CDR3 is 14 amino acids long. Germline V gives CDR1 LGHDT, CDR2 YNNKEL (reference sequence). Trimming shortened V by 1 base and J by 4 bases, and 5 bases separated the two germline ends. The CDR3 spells CASSQVGYNSPLHF. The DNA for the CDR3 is TGTGCCAGCAGCCAAGTAGGGTATAATTCACCCCTCCACTTT.

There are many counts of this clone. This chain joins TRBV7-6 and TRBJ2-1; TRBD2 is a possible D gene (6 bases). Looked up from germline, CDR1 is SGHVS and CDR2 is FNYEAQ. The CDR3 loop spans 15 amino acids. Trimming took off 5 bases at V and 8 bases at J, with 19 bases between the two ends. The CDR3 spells CASSKEQLASYEQFF. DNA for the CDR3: TGTGCCAGCAGCAAAGAGCAACTAGCTTCGTATGAGCAGTTCTTC. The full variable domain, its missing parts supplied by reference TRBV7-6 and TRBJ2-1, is GAGVSQSPRYKVTKRGQDVALRCDPISGHVSLYWYRQALGQGPEFLTYFNYEAQQDKSGLPNDRFSAERPEGSISTLTIQRTEQRDSAMYRCASSKEQLASYEQFFGPGTRLTVL.

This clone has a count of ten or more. The CDR3 DNA reads as TGCAGTGCTAGAGCAACGGGGGGCATTAGTAATTCACCCCTCCACTTT. It codes for CSARATGGISNSPLHF. The chain combines TRBV20-1 with TRBJ1-6, with D tentatively TRBD1 (6 bases). Germline V gene data show CDR1 as DFQATT and CDR2 as SNEGSKA (reference sequence). CDR3 size: 16 residues. With 1 base removed from V and 6 bases from J, the gap between germline ends came to 16 bases.